The sequence of this T cell receptor (beta chain) was determined in a study of OX40 agonist ivuxolimab in advanced cancers. Study-level background: Ivuxolimab, an agonistic anti-OX40 (CD134) antibody, was given to patients. With a range of roughly 23 to 85, age averaged about 59 years, and nearly 85% were male.

A history of autoimmune disease or systemic immunosuppression excluded patients. Assay: immunoSEQ multiplex PCR; the TCRdb copy retains only in-frame clones and omits some. The repertoire includes roughly 70,000 clones, around 89% of them detected once, and approximately 11% sits in the top ten. V shed 6 bases and J shed 0 bases, with 9 bases lying between them. There are 13 residues in the CDR3. Germline CDR1 and CDR2: MDHEN and SYDVKM. This material consisted of CD4+ or CD8+ T cells sorted from blood, taken in a trial of the OX40 agonist ivuxolimab. The sequence was collected from an adult with an advanced solid tumor such as melanoma, head and neck, liver or kidney cancer. This rearrangement joins TRBV28 to TRBJ2-7; D unclear. The DNA of the CDR3 is TGTGCCAGCAGCCAGAGGAGCTCCTACGAGCAGTACTTC. Translated: CASSQRSSYEQYF.